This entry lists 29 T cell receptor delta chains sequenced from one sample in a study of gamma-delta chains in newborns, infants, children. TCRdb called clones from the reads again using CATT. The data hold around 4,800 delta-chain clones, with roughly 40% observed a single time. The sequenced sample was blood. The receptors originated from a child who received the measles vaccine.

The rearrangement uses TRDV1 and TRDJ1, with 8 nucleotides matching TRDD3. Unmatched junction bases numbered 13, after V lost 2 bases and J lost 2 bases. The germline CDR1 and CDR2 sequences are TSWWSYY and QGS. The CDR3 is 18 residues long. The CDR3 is CALGEGEPDWGPTDKLIF. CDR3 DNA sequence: TGTGCTCTTGGGGAAGGGGAGCCGGACTGGGGGCCTACCGATAAACTCATCTTT.

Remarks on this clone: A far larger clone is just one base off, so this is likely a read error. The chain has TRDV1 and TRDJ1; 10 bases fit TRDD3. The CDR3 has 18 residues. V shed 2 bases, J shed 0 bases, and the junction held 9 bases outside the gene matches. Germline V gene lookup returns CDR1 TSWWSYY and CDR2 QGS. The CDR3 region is CALGEANWGMENTDKLIF. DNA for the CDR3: TGTGCTCTTGGGGAAGCTAACTGGGGGATGGAAAACACCGATAAACTCATCTTT.

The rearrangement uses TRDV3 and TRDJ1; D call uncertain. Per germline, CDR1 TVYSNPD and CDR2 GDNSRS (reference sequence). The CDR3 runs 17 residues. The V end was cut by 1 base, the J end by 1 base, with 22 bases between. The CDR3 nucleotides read TGTGCCTTTAAATCTATCGGGAGAAGCGCCTTCACCGATAAACTCATCTTT. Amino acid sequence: CAFKSIGRSAFTDKLIF.

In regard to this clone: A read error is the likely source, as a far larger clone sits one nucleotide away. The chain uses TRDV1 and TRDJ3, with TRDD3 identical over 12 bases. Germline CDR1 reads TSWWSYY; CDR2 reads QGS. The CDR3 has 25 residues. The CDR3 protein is CALGERGTLHWGILQSSRDTRQMFF. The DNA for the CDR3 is TGTGCTCTTGGGGAAAGGGGCACCCTACACTGGGGGATACTTCAAAGCTCCCGGGACACCCGACAGATGTTTTTC.

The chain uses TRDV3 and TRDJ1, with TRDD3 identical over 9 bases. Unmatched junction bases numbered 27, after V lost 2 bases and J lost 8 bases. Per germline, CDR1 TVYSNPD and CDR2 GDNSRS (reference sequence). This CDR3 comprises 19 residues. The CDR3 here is CAFYPSPYWGKEPTGKLIF. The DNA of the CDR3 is TGTGCCTTTTATCCTTCCCCGTACTGGGGGAAAGAGCCAACGGGGAAACTCATCTTT.

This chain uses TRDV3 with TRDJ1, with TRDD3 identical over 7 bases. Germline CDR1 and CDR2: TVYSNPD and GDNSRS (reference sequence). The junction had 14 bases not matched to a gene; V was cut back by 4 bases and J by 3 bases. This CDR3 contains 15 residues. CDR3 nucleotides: TGTGCCTCCTCTAGGGAGGGATACCTGGCCGATAAACTCATCTTT. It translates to CASSREGYLADKLIF.

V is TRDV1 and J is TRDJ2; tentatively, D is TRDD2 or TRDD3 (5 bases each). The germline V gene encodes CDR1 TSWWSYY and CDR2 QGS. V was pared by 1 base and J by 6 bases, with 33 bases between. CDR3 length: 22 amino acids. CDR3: CALGEPPTPILHAWDCAAQLFF. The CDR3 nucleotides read TGTGCTCTTGGGGAACCACCTACCCCCATACTGCATGCCTGGGATTGCGCAGCACAACTCTTCTTT.

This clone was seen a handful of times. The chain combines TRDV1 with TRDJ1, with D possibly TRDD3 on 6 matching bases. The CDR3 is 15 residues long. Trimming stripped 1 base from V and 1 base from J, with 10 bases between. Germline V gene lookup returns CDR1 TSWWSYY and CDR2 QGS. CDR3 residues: CALGERGLGTDKLIF. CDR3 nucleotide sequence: TGTGCTCTTGGGGAACGGGGATTGGGCACCGATAAACTCATCTTT.

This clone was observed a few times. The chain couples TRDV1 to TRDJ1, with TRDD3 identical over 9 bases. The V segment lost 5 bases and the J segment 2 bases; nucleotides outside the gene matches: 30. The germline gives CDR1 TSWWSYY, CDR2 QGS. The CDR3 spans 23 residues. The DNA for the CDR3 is TGTGCTCTTGGGCCCAGGCGCACGCCTGATTGGTGGTGTTTACTGGGGGAGACCGATAAACTCATCTTT. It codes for CALGPRRTPDWWCLLGETDKLIF.

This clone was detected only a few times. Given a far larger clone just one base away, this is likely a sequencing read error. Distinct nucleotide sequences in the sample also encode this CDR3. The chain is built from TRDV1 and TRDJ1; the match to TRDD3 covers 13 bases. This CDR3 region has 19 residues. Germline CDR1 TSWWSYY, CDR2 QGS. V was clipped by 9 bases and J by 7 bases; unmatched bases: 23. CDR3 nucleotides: TGTGCTCTCAGCCTCCGCTACGCGTACTGGGGGATACGAGAGGGTAAACTCATCTTT. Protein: CALSLRYAYWGIREGKLIF.

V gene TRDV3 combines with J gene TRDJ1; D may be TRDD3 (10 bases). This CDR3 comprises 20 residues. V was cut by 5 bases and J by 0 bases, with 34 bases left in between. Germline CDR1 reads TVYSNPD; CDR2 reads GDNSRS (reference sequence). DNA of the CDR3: TGTGCCCGCCCTTCCTACCTTCCGTGGTGGGGGATACAAAACACCGATAAACTCATCTTT. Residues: CARPSYLPWWGIQNTDKLIF.

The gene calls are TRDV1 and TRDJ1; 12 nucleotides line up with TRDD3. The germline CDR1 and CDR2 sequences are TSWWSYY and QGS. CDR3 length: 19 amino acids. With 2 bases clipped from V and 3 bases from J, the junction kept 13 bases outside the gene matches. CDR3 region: CALGECIQLLGDTSDKLIF. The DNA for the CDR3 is TGTGCTCTTGGGGAATGTATCCAATTACTGGGGGATACTTCCGATAAACTCATCTTT.

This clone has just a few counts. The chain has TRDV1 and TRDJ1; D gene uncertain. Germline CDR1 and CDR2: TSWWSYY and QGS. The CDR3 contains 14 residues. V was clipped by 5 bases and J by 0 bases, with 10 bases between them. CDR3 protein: CALGPALYTDKLIF. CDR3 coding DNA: TGTGCTCTTGGGCCGGCTTTGTACACCGATAAACTCATCTTT.

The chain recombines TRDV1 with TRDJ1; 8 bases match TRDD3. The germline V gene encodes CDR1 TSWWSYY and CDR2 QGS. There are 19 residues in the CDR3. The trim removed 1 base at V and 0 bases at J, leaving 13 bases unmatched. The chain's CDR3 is CALGEHPRYWGANTDKLIF. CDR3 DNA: TGTGCTCTTGGGGAACACCCTCGTTACTGGGGGGCTAACACCGATAAACTCATCTTT.

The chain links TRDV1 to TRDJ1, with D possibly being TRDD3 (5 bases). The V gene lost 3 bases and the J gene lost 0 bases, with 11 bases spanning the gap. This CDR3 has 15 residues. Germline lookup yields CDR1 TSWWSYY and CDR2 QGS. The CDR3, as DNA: TGTGCTCTTGGGGAGCCGGGGGTCCACACCGATAAACTCATCTTT. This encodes CALGEPGVHTDKLIF.

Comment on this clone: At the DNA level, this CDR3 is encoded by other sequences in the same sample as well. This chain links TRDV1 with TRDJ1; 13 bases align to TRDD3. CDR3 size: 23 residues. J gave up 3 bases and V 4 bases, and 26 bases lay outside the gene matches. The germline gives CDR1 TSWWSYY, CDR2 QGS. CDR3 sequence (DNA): TGTGCTCTTGGGGTCGTCATACCCCTTTCCTACGTCGACTGGGGGATACGCTCCGATAAACTCATCTTT. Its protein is CALGVVIPLSYVDWGIRSDKLIF.

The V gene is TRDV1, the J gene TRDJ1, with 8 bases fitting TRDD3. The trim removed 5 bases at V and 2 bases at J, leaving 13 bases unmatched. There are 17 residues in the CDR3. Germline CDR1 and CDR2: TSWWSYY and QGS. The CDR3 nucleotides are TGTGCTCTTGGGAAGCTTCGGGGGATATGGGAGACCGATAAACTCATCTTT. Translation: CALGKLRGIWETDKLIF.

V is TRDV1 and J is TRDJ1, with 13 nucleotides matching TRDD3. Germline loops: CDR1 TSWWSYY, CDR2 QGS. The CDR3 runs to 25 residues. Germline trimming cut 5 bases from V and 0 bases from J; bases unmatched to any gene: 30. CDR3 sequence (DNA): TGTGCTCTTGGGTACACGGCCTTCCTACTCCATTTACTGGGGGATACGCGAGAATACACCGATAAACTCATCTTT. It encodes CALGYTAFLLHLLGDTREYTDKLIF.

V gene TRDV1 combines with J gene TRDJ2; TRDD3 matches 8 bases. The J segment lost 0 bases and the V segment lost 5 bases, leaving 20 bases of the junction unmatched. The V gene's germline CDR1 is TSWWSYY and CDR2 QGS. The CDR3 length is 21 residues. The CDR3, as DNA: TGTGCTCTTGGGCCCCAGACTTACTGGGGGTTTGAACAAACTTTGACAGCACAACTCTTCTTT. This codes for CALGPQTYWGFEQTLTAQLFF.

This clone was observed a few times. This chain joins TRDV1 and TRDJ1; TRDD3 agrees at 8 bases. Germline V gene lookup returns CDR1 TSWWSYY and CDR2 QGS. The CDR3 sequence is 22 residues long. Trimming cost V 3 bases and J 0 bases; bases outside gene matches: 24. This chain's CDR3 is CALGDLPFPPVLGVSYTDKLIF. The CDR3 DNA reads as TGTGCTCTTGGGGATCTACCTTTCCCCCCCGTACTGGGGGTCTCGTACACCGATAAACTCATCTTT.

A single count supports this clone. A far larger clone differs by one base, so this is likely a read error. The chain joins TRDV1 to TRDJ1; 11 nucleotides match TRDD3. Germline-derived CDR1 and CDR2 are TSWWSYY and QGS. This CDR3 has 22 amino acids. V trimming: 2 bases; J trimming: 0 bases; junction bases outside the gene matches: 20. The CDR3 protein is CALGESPGGYSWAYDYTDKLIF. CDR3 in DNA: TGTGCTCTTGGGGAATCCCCTGGGGGATACTCTTGGGCGTACGATTACACCGATAAACTCATCTTT.

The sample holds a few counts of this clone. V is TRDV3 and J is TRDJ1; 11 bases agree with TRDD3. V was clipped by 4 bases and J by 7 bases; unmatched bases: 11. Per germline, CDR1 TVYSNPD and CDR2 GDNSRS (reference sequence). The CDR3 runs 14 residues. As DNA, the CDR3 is TGTGCCTGTCAACATGGGGGATACGGGGGTAAACTCATCTTT. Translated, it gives CACQHGGYGGKLIF.

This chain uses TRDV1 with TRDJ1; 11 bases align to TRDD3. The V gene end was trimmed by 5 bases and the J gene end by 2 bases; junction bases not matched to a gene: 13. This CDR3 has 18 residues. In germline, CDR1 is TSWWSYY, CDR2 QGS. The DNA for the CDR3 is TGTGCTCTTGGGTGCTCCTCGCTGGGGGATACTGAAACCGATAAACTCATCTTT. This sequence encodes CALGCSSLGDTETDKLIF.

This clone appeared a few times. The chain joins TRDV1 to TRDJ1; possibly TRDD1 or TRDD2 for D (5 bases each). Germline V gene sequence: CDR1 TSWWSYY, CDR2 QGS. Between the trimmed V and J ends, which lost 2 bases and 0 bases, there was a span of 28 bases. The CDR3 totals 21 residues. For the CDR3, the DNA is TGTGCTCTTGGGGAAAATAGGGACCCACTCGGATCTGGTTCCTACACCGATAAACTCATCTTT. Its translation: CALGENRDPLGSGSYTDKLIF.

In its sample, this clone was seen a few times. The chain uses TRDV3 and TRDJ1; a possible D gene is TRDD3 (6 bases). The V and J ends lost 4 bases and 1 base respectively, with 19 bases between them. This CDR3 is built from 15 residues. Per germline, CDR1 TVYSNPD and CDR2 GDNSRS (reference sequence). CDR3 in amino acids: CASEDTNSPTDKLIF. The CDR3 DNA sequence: TGTGCCTCTGAGGATACCAACTCCCCCACCGATAAACTCATCTTT.

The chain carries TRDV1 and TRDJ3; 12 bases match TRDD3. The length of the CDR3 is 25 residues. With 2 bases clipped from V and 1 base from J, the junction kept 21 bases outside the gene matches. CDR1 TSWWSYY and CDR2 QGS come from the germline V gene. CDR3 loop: CALGERRWRYYWGILYSWDTRQMFF. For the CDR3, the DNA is TGTGCTCTTGGGGAAAGACGCTGGAGGTATTACTGGGGGATACTATATTCCTGGGACACCCGACAGATGTTTTTC.

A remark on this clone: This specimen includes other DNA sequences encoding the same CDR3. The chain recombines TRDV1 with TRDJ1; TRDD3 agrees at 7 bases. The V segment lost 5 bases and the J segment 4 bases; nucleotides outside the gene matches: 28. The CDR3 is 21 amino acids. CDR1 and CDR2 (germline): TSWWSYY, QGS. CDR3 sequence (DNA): TGTGCTCTTGGGCCCACTCCCCCGTTTCTTCGTCCCCCGGGGGATCACGATAAACTCATCTTT. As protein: CALGPTPPFLRPPGDHDKLIF.

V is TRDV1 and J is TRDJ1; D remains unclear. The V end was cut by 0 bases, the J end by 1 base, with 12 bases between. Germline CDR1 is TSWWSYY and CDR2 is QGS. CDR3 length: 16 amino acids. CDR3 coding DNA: TGTGCTCTTGGGGAACTTAAGTTGCTTCGCACCGATAAACTCATCTTT. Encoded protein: CALGELKLLRTDKLIF.

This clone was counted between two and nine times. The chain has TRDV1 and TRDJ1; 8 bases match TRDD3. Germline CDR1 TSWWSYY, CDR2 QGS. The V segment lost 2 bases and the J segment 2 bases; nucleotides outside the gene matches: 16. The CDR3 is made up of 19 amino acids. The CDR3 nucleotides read TGTGCTCTTGGGGAAAAGAGCCGGGGATACAGGTTGGGGACCGATAAACTCATCTTT. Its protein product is CALGEKSRGYRLGTDKLIF.